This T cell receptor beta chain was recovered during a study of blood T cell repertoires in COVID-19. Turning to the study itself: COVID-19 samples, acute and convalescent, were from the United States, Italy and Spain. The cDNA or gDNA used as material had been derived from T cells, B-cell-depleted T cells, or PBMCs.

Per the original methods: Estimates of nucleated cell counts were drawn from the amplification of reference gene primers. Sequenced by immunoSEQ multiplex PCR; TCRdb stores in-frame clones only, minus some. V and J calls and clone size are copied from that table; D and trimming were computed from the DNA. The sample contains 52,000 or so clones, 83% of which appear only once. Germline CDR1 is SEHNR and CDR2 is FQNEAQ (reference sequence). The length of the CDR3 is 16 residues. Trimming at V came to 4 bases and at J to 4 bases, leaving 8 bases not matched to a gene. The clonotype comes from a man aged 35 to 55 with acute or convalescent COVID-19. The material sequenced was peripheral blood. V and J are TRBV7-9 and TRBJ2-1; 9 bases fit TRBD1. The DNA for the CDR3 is TGTGCCAGCAGCTCCCCAAAGGGACAGGGTTACAATGAGCAGTTCTTC. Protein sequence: CASSSPKGQGYNEQFF.